Sequencing of this T cell receptor beta chain was carried out in a study of OX40 agonist ivuxolimab in advanced cancers. About the research overall: Eligibility rules accepted prior anti-PD-1, anti-PD-L1 or anti-CTLA-4 therapy, and 40% had some. Notes on the study in general: Clonal expansion by week 6 occurred in CD4+ and CD8+ blood T cells (at 0.1 to 3.0 mg/kg). Expanded clones were, on average, more numerous in CD8+ T cells than in CD4+. Low normalized clonal expansion also occurred in some nonresponding patients.

Method: immunoSEQ multiplex PCR; TCRdb's copy keeps in-frame clones and lacks some. In the table there are some 70,000 clones, roughly 88% of which are singletons. About this clone itself: Its antigen is undetermined.

The junction had 4 bases not matched to a gene; V was cut back by 6 bases and J by 1 base. The CDR3 is made up of 14 amino acids. Germline CDR1 is MNHEY and CDR2 is SMNVEV (reference sequence). The sample here was CD4+ or CD8+ T cells sorted from blood, taken in a trial of the OX40 agonist ivuxolimab. The V and J genes are TRBV27 and TRBJ1-1; 8 bases match TRBD1. The receptor's source is an adult with an advanced solid tumor such as melanoma, head and neck, liver or kidney cancer. CDR3 DNA sequence: TGTGCCAGCAGATATACAGGGGGGAACACTGAAGCTTTCTTT. Its translation: CASRYTGGNTEAFF.